Listed here are 4 T cell receptor beta chains from one sample, sequenced in a study of cytomegalovirus exposure and HLA in healthy donors. 13 Jbeta primers and 60 Vbeta primers were used for the PCR. Measured with immunoSEQ multiplex PCR; TCRdb has only the in-frame clones, and not every one. The sample shows around 210,000 clones, approximately 84% of them seen only once. Material: PBMCs. The receptors were gathered from a girl aged 2 to 9 in good health and CMV-seronegative.

The chain carries TRBV30 and TRBJ1-5, with D unclear. Trimming stripped 3 bases from V and 9 bases from J, with 12 bases between. Germline-derived CDR1 and CDR2 are GTSNPN and SVGIG (reference sequence). The length of the CDR3 is 12 residues. The CDR3 DNA reads as TGTGCCTGGAGCCCCCCGGCGGGGCCCCAGCATTTT. This gives the protein CAWSPPAGPQHF.

V is TRBV5-5 and J is TRBJ2-3; D unresolved. CDR1 SGHKS and CDR2 YYEKEE come from the germline V gene (reference sequence). CDR3 length: 14 residues. The V gene lost 4 bases and the J gene lost 3 bases, with 12 bases spanning the gap. The CDR3 bases are TGTGCCAGCAGCCCGGTTTTTAGAACAGATACGCAGTATTTT. It translates to CASSPVFRTDTQYF.

This rearrangement joins TRBV20-1 to TRBJ1-3; D is perhaps TRBD1 (5 bases). Germline lookup yields CDR1 DFQATT and CDR2 SNEGSKA (reference sequence). V was clipped by 8 bases and J by 3 bases, with 8 bases between them. This CDR3 spans 11 amino acids. The CDR3 DNA reads as TGCAGTCGACAGAATGGAAACACCATATATTTT. Translated: CSRQNGNTIYF.

The chain recombines TRBV27 with TRBJ1-2; TRBD1 aligns across 9 bases. CDR1 is MNHEY and CDR2 is SMNVEV in the germline V gene (reference sequence). V lost 6 bases, J lost 5 bases, and 4 bases stayed unmatched. The CDR3 contains 13 residues. For the CDR3, the DNA is TGTGCCAGCAGCCCGGACAGGGGATATGGCTACACCTTC. It is translated as CASSPDRGYGYTF.